Presented here are 13 T cell receptor beta chains from one specimen sequenced in a study of shared clonotypes between healthy human individuals. Generated by immunoSEQ multiplex PCR, the TCRdb table keeps only in-frame clones and is missing some. The data show some 1.4 million clones, roughly 95% seen once. Sequencing was done on a sample of naive CD4+ T cells sorted from blood. Described subset: CD45RA+ positively selected. Source of these receptors: a man between 25 and 39 years old in good health.

The chain combines TRBV9 with TRBJ2-1, with 7 bases that match TRBD2. The CDR3 has 16 residues. The V gene end was trimmed by 2 bases and the J gene end by 3 bases; junction bases not matched to a gene: 8. Per the germline V gene, CDR1 is SGDLS and CDR2 is YYNGEE. CDR3 nucleotide sequence: TGTGCCAGCAGCGTCGGTCTGGGCGGGGGCTACAATGAGCAGTTCTTC. Its translation is CASSVGLGGGYNEQFF. The full variable domain, rest sourced from reference TRBV9 and TRBJ2-1, is DSGVTQTPKHLITATGQRVTLRCSPRSGDLSVYWYQQSLDQGLQFLIQYYNGEERAKGNILERFSAQQFPDLHSELNLSSLELGDSALYFCASSVGLGGGYNEQFFGPGTRLTVL.

The V gene is TRBV5-6, the J gene TRBJ2-3, with 16 positions matching TRBD2. After removal of 4 bases from V and 7 bases from J, the junction contained 3 bases not matched to a gene. The CDR3 is 15 residues long. Looked up from germline, CDR1 is SGHDT and CDR2 is YYEEEE. The CDR3 DNA sequence: TGTGCCAGCAGCAAGGGACTAGCGGGAGGGTATACGCAGTATTTT. It codes for CASSKGLAGGYTQYF.

This clone is a singleton in its sample. Other DNA sequences from this sample encode an identical CDR3 as well. The V and J genes are TRBV5-4 and TRBJ1-2; a weak D match, TRBD1 (5 bases). Germline V gene lookup returns CDR1 SGHNT and CDR2 YYREEE (reference sequence). This CDR3 has 13 residues. Trimming removed 4 bases from V and 3 bases from J, with 10 bases in between. CDR3 loop: CASSPSGDYGYTF. The CDR3 nucleotides read TGTGCCAGCAGCCCTTCGGGGGACTATGGCTACACCTTC.

The genes are TRBV27 and TRBJ2-2, with D perhaps TRBD1 (6 bases). V was trimmed by 5 bases and J by 8 bases, leaving 15 bases between them. Germline V CDR1 and CDR2: MNHEY, SMNVEV (reference sequence). This CDR3 has 14 residues. In DNA, the CDR3 is TGTGCCAGCAGTCCTCTCCCTAGGGGGGGGGAGCTGTTTTTT. Translated, it gives CASSPLPRGGELFF.

V gene TRBV5-1 combines with J gene TRBJ1-5; tentative D call: TRBD1 (5 bases). Germline V gene lookup returns CDR1 SGHRS and CDR2 YFSETQ. This CDR3 is built from 15 residues. V was clipped by 0 bases and J by 7 bases, with 14 bases between them. CDR3 nucleotides: TGCGCCAGCAGCTTGGACATGGGGCGCGGACAGCCCCAGCATTTT. This encodes CASSLDMGRGQPQHF.

The rearrangement uses TRBV29-1 and TRBJ1-3; no clear D. CDR1 SQVTM and CDR2 ANQGSEA come from the germline V gene. There are 13 residues in the CDR3. The V gene lost 5 bases and the J gene lost 0 bases, with 8 bases spanning the gap. Here the CDR3 DNA reads TGCAGCGTTCAAAGTGGCTCTGGAAACACCATATATTTT. This encodes CSVQSGSGNTIYF.

This chain joins TRBV6-6 and TRBJ2-1, with D possibly matching TRBD1 (6 bases). This CDR3 region has 11 residues. Germline CDR1 is MNHNY and CDR2 is SVGAGI (reference sequence). V was cut by 7 bases and J by 9 bases, with 10 bases left in between. CDR3 in amino acids: CASKNRAEQFF. DNA of the CDR3: TGTGCCAGCAAAAACAGGGCTGAGCAGTTCTTC.

The rearrangement links TRBV2 to TRBJ2-3; D remains ambiguous. CDR3 length: 11 residues. V lost 5 bases and J lost 6, with 6 bases in between. The germline CDR1 and CDR2 sequences are SNHLY and FYNNEI. CDR3 DNA: TGTGCCAGCAGTAAGGACGATACGCAGTATTTT. Residues: CASSKDDTQYF.

The chain carries TRBV19 and TRBJ1-1; 7 bases align to TRBD1. CDR3 size: 13 residues. Germline CDR1 LNHDA, CDR2 SQIVND (reference sequence). V shed 8 bases and J 4 bases; nucleotides not matched to a gene: 7. CDR3 amino acids: CASRGDRVTEAFF. CDR3 coding DNA: TGTGCCAGTCGTGGCGACAGGGTCACTGAAGCTTTCTTT.

The J gene is TRBJ2-5, the V gene TRBV18, with 7 bases identical to TRBD1. This CDR3 is built from 15 residues. Germline V CDR1 and CDR2: KGHSH, LQKENI. The J segment lost 0 bases and the V segment lost 5 bases, leaving 6 bases of the junction unmatched. Here the CDR3 reads CASSRRQGDQETQYF. CDR3 coding DNA: TGTGCCAGCTCAAGGCGTCAGGGGGACCAAGAGACCCAGTACTTC. Variable domain in full (rest from reference TRBV18 and TRBJ2-5): NAGVMQNPRHLVRRRGQEARLRCSPMKGHSHVYWYRQLPEEGLKFMVYLQKENIIDESGMPKERFSAEFPKEGPSILRIQQVVRGDSAAYFCASSRRQGDQETQYFGPGTRLLVL.

V usage is TRBV10-3 and J usage is TRBJ2-7; TRBD1 matches at 9 bases. CDR3 size: 16 residues. The germline gives CDR1 ENHRY, CDR2 SYGVKD. The ends lost 7 bases at V and 6 bases at J; junction bases unmatched: 16. Here the CDR3 reads CAITGQGVWGMGEQYF. DNA of the CDR3: TGTGCCATCACGGGACAGGGAGTCTGGGGCATGGGCGAGCAGTACTTC.

J is TRBJ2-1 and V is TRBV10-3, with TRBD2 as a possible D gene (5 bases). V lost 10 bases, J lost 4 bases, and 32 bases lay in between. CDR3 size: 19 residues. In germline, CDR1 is ENHRY, CDR2 SYGVKD. Here the CDR3 DNA reads TGTGCCAACATAAAGGGCGGAGCGGAAAGACTAAAACATTACAATGAGCAGTTCTTC. It translates to CANIKGGAERLKHYNEQFF.

A remark on this clone: Within the sample, other DNA sequences also encode this same CDR3. The chain is built from TRBV20-1 and TRBJ2-3, with D hard to call. This CDR3 has 11 residues. Trimming left V 2 bases short and J 4 bases short, with 4 bases between. CDR1 and CDR2 (germline): DFQATT, SNEGSKA (reference sequence). The CDR3: CSARFPDTQYF. For the CDR3, the DNA is TGCAGTGCTAGATTCCCAGATACGCAGTATTTT.